The TCR beta chain under discussion was sequenced for a study of identical twins. TCRdb recomputed calls from the 5' RACE reads with MiXCR, one row per CDR3 protein. The sample contains 200,000 to 250,000 distinct CDR3 sequences, about 13% of which appear only once. This clonotype was observed a few times. The same data also went into a second study, on yellow fever vaccine responses in identical twins.

Sequencing used memory (CD45RO+) T cells sorted from blood. This sequence originates from a woman between 18 and 30 years old in good health.

CDR3 nucleotide sequence: TGCGCCAGCAGAGGGGACAGTAAAGAGACCCAGTACTTC. Amino acid sequence: CASRGDSKETQYF. The chain has TRBV5-1 and TRBJ2-5, with TRBD1 matching over 7 bases. The CDR3 contains 13 residues. Germline V gene sequence: CDR1 SGHRS, CDR2 YFSETQ. The junction had 4 bases not matched to a gene; V was cut back by 5 bases and J by 3 bases.